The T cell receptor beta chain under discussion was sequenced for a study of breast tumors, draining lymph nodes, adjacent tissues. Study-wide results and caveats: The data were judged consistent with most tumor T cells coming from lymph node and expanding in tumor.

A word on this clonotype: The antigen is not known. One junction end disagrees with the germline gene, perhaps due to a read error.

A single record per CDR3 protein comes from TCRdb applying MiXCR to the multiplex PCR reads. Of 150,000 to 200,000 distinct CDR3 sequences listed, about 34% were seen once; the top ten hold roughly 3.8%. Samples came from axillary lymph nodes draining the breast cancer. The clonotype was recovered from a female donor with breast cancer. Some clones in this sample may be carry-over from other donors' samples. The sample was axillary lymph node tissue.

The CDR3 is CASTYGGARKSDTQYF. The CDR3 DNA is TGTGCCAGCACCTACGGGGGCGCGAGGAAGTCAGATACACAGTATTTT. The chain uses TRBV5-5 and TRBJ2-3, with D possibly being TRBD1 or TRBD2 (6 bases each). The germline V gene encodes CDR1 SGHKS and CDR2 YYEKEE (reference sequence). The CDR3 is 16 residues long.